This is a list of T cell receptor beta chains from one sample in a study of CD8+CD57+ T cells in acquired aplastic anemia. In TCRdb, the reads were re-called with MiXCR into one record per CDR3 protein. The table shows around 400,000 distinct CDR3 sequences, with around 68% occurring only once. The sample consisted of sorted CD4+, CD8+, or CD8+CD57+ T cells (not recorded which) from PBMCs. These receptors all stem from a human donor in good health, serving as a control. CDR3s include the opening cysteine and the closing phenylalanine or tryptophan. D genes are given only for firm matches. Clone size, where shown, is once, few, many, or a class for clones that have expanded.

D gene,V gene,clone size,J gene,CDR3 DNA,CDR3 protein
NA,TRBV7-2,many,TRBJ1-1,TGTGCCAGCAGCTTATCGTCTGAAGCTTTCTTT,CASSLSSEAFF
NA,TRBV7-2,many,TRBJ1-1,TGTGCCAGCAGCGTGACAGGGAACACTGAAGCTTTCTTT,CASSVTGNTEAFF
NA,TRBV20-1,NA,TRBJ2-5,TGCAGTGCTAGATCGGACAGTGGGGACCACCAAGAGACCCAGTACTTC,CSARSDSGDHQETQYF
NA,TRBV10-3,many,TRBJ1-1,TGTGCCACCCAGATGGACGGTGGGAACACTGAAGCTTTCTTT,CATQMDGGNTEAFF
NA,TRBV12-3/TRBV12-4,NA,TRBJ1-3,TGTGCCAGCAGTTTGGCCTCTAACATGGGAGCCGGGGGAAACACCATATATTTT,CASSLASNMGAGGNTIYF
NA,TRBV7-3,NA,TRBJ1-2,TGTGCCAGCAGCTCACTCGGTTTAATGGGCGATAACTATGGCTACACCTTC,CASSSLGLMGDNYGYTF
NA,TRBV19,NA,TRBJ2-5,TGTGCCAGCCGAGATTGGGGACAAGAGACCCAGTACTTC,CASRDWGQETQYF
NA,TRBV7-8,NA,TRBJ1-2,TGTGCCAGCAGCGTAGGGAGAGCGGCACAGCCTCGCTACACCTTC,CASSVGRAAQPRYTF
NA,TRBV12-3/TRBV12-4,once,TRBJ2-7,TGTGCCAGCACGTTACAGGGCTCCTACGAGCAGTACTTC,CASTLQGSYEQYF
NA,TRBV24-1,NA,TRBJ1-1,TGTGCCACCAGTGTTTCCGGGGGCAGGGACTCCACCTTC,CATSVSGGRDSTF
TRBD1,TRBV2,NA,TRBJ2-7,TGTGCCAGCAGTGAATACCGGGACAGGGGGGGCGAGCAGTACTTC,CASSEYRDRGGEQYF
TRBD1,TRBV2,many,TRBJ2-5,TGTGCCAGCAGTGAAGCGGGGACAGGGGTAGTTACCCAGTACTTC,CASSEAGTGVVTQYF
NA,TRBV5-8,NA,TRBJ2-3,TGTGCCAGCAGCCACCTACAAACGCAGTATTTT,CASSHLQTQYF
TRBD1,TRBV19,many,TRBJ1-4,TGTGCCAGTAGTACAAGACAGGGGGGGCTTAATGAAAAACTGTTTTTT,CASSTRQGGLNEKLFF
NA,TRBV5-4,NA,TRBJ2-7,TGTGCCAGCAGCTTGAATTCAGGGTACGAGCAGTACTTC,CASSLNSGYEQYF
NA,TRBV20-1,NA,TRBJ1-4,TGCAGTGCTAGATTCTCGGGGGGTGAAAAACTGTTTTTT,CSARFSGGEKLFF
NA,TRBV20-1,NA,TRBJ2-3,TGCAGTGCTGGGGCGGGGGCCACAGATAATACGCAGTATTTT,CSAGAGATDNTQYF
NA,TRBV15,NA,TRBJ2-5,TGTGCCACCAGCAGGGTCGCCGGGAAGTCCCCGTACTTC,CATSRVAGKSPYF
NA,TRBV5-1,once,TRBJ1-3,TGTGCCAGCAGCTTGCGAGTGGCAAACCACATATATTTT,CASSLRVANHIYF
NA,TRBV24-1,NA,TRBJ2-6,TGTGCCACCAGTGAGTCGGGGGGCGGCGGGGCGAACGTCCTGACTTTC,CATSESGGGGANVLTF
NA,TRBV7-9,NA,TRBJ1-6,TGTGCCAGCGACGCAGGGACACGTTACTCACCCCTCTACTTT,CASDAGTRYSPLYF
NA,TRBV7-2,NA,TRBJ1-1,TGTGCCAGCAGCCCAGTACAGGGTCAATCACCCCGCCACGAAGCTTTCTTT,CASSPVQGQSPRHEAFF
TRBD2,TRBV11-3,NA,TRBJ2-7,TGTGCCAGCAGCTTAGATACGTCTAGACTAGCGGGGGCATACGAGCAGTACTTC,CASSLDTSRLAGAYEQYF
TRBD1,TRBV5-1,NA,TRBJ2-2,TGTGCCAGCAGCGTGACAGGGGGGATCACCGGGGAGCTGTTTTTT,CASSVTGGITGELFF
NA,TRBV30,many,TRBJ1-1,TGTGCCTGGAGTGAGGGAAGAACTGAAGCTTTCTTT,CAWSEGRTEAFF
TRBD1,TRBV5-1,NA,TRBJ2-1,TGTGCCACCAGCGTTTTCCCAGGGGGTGACGATGAGCAGTTCTTC,CATSVFPGGDDEQFF
NA,TRBV2,NA,TRBJ1-2,TGTGCCAGCATTGGGGACATAACTGGCTACACCTTC,CASIGDITGYTF
NA,TRBV19,NA,TRBJ2-2,TGTGCCAGTAGCCTGATACAGGCTACCACCGGGGAGCTGTTTTTT,CASSLIQATTGELFF